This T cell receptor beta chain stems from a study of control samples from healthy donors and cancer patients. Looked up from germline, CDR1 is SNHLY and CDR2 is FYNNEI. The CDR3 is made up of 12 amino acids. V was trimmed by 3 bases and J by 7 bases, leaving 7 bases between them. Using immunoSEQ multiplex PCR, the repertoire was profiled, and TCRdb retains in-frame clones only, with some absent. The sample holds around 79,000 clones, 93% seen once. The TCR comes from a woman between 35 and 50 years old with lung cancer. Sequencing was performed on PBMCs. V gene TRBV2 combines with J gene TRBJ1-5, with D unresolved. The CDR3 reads CASSEEIQPQHF. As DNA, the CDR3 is TGTGCCAGCAGTGAGGAGATCCAGCCCCAGCATTTT.